The 30 T cell receptor beta chains presented below share a single source sample, sequenced in a study of monozygotic twins with inflammatory bowel disease. TCRdb reprocessed the 5' RACE reads, with one entry per CDR3 protein and no DNA. The listing contains around 150,000 distinct CDR3 sequences. Material: blood. The receptors come from a human donor with ulcerative colitis or Crohn's disease, or a healthy co-twin of an affected twin (not recorded which).

J is TRBJ1-1 and V is TRBV5-1; without DNA, the TCRdb call of TRBD1 cannot be checked. The CDR3 extends over 16 amino acids. Germline V gene data show CDR1 as SGHRS and CDR2 as YFSETQ. The chain's CDR3 is CASSSRDRGATVGAFF.

The V call is TRBV6-1, the J call TRBJ2-6; absent DNA, TCRdb's TRBD1 call cannot be checked. This CDR3 has 15 residues. Germline V gives CDR1 MNHNS, CDR2 SASEGT. This chain's CDR3 is CASSPGGAGANVLTF.

The chain uses TRBV20-1 and TRBJ2-6. The CDR3 length is 14 residues. Per germline, CDR1 DFQATT and CDR2 SNEGSKA (reference sequence). CDR3 residues: CSATIFSGANVLTF.

V and J are TRBV6-5 and TRBJ1-5; TCRdb outputs TRBD1, but without DNA this stays unchecked. Germline V lookup: CDR1 MNHEY, CDR2 SVGAGI. The CDR3 extends over 16 amino acids. The CDR3 loop reads CASSRLQGISNQPQHF.

The V and J genes are TRBV20-1 and TRBJ1-2; TCRdb designates TRBD1, a call that cannot be tested without DNA. This CDR3 comprises 16 residues. Germline-derived CDR1 and CDR2 are DFQATT and SNEGSKA (reference sequence). The CDR3 here is CSASQGEAALTHGYTF.

V is TRBV15 and J is TRBJ2-1; TCRdb's D call of TRBD1 is untestable without DNA. Germline loops: CDR1 LNHNV, CDR2 YYDKDF (reference sequence). The CDR3 has 15 amino acids. The CDR3 sequence is CATSRGGGGHNEQFF.

This chain connects TRBV12-3 or TRBV12-4 to TRBJ2-6; the D gene TCRdb calls, TRBD2, cannot be checked with no DNA. This CDR3 region has 17 residues. CDR3 loop: CASSFRQGYSGANVLTF.

The chain combines TRBV11-2 with TRBJ2-1; absent DNA, TCRdb's TRBD2 call cannot be checked. This CDR3 has 15 residues. Germline V gives CDR1 SGHAT, CDR2 FQNNGV. The CDR3 is CASSLGSGFNNEQFF.

This chain uses TRBV5-1 with TRBJ2-7. The CDR3 totals 11 residues. Germline V gene sequence: CDR1 SGHRS, CDR2 YFSETQ. CDR3: CASSAGYEQYF.

The chain employs TRBV6-2 or TRBV6-3 and TRBJ1-5; TCRdb indicates TRBD1, and absent DNA this call remains unverified. Per germline, CDR1 MNHEY and CDR2 SVGEGT. The CDR3 spans 13 residues. CDR3 loop: CASRGTANQPQHF.

The chain is built from TRBV4-3 and TRBJ1-6. The CDR3 covers 16 residues. Germline CDR1 is LGHNA and CDR2 is YSLEER. CDR3 loop: CASSPEQRSYNSPLHF.

This rearrangement joins TRBV14 to TRBJ1-3; no DNA is available, so the TRBD1 call from TCRdb remains unchecked. CDR3 length: 19 amino acids. The germline CDR1 and CDR2 sequences are SGHDN and FVKESK. Here the CDR3 reads CASSQPITGTGPSGNTIYF. Full variable domain (missing parts from reference TRBV14 and TRBJ1-3): EAGVTQFPSHSVIEKGQTVTLRCDPISGHDNLYWYRRVMGKEIKFLLHFVKESKQDESGMPNNRFLAERTGGTYSTLKVQPAELEDSGVYFCASSQPITGTGPSGNTIYFGEGSWLTVV.

The chain is built from TRBV7-9 and TRBJ2-3; the TCRdb call, TRBD2, lacks DNA for checking. Per the germline V gene, CDR1 is SEHNR and CDR2 is FQNEAQ (reference sequence). This CDR3 contains 15 residues. The chain's CDR3 is CASSLVREWTDTQYF.

The CDR3 protein is CASSQDGRLEQYF. This sequence joins TRBV14 and TRBJ2-7; TCRdb's D call of TRBD1 is untestable without DNA. The CDR3 is 13 amino acids. CDR1 and CDR2 (germline): SGHDN, FVKESK.

J is TRBJ1-5 and V is TRBV12-5; TCRdb calls TRBD1, which cannot be checked without DNA. The CDR3 runs 19 residues. CDR1 LGHNT and CDR2 FRNRAP come from the germline V gene. This chain's CDR3 is CASGLVTAGTLYSNQPQHF.

V usage is TRBV6-7 and J usage is TRBJ2-2; TCRdb reports TRBD1, a call that lacks DNA to check it against. TRBV6-7 carries the ORF label, with uncertain function. The CDR3 totals 16 residues. CDR3 protein: CASKGRGMAATGELFF.

This chain joins TRBV5-1 and TRBJ2-1; absent DNA, TCRdb's TRBD2 call cannot be checked. Germline CDR1 reads SGHRS; CDR2 reads YFSETQ. This CDR3 region has 15 residues. The CDR3: CARNRTSGGYNEQFF.

This chain joins TRBV2 and TRBJ1-6; TCRdb reports TRBD1, a call that lacks DNA to check it against. The CDR3 loop spans 15 amino acids. Germline-derived CDR1 and CDR2 are SNHLY and FYNNEI. CDR3 amino acids: CASSGTGGGNSPLHF.

The rearrangement joins TRBV20-1 to TRBJ1-1; TCRdb's D call of TRBD1 is untestable without DNA. Germline CDR1 is DFQATT and CDR2 is SNEGSKA (reference sequence). The CDR3 runs to 13 residues. The CDR3 loop is CSARMRTGAEAFF.

The rearrangement joins TRBV5-1 to TRBJ2-7; lacking DNA, the TRBD1 call made by TCRdb goes unchecked. The CDR3 runs to 16 residues. The germline CDR1 and CDR2 sequences are SGHRS and YFSETQ. CDR3 sequence: CASSLNVGTGGYEQYF.

This rearrangement joins TRBV3-1 to TRBJ2-1; the TCRdb call, TRBD1, lacks DNA for checking. From germline, CDR1 is LGHDT and CDR2 YNNKEL (reference sequence). The CDR3 is 15 amino acids. The CDR3 loop reads CASSPLVLGTNEQFF.

The V call is TRBV28, the J call TRBJ2-1; lacking DNA, the TRBD2 call made by TCRdb goes unchecked. CDR3 size: 19 residues. Germline CDR1 reads MDHEN; CDR2 reads SYDVKM. The CDR3 protein is CASSFPLAGGQSSYNEQFF.

The chain uses TRBV20-1 and TRBJ2-1; the TCRdb D gene call, TRBD1, has no DNA to confirm it. In germline, CDR1 is DFQATT, CDR2 SNEGSKA (reference sequence). This CDR3 is 16 amino acids long. The CDR3 here is CSARGTGATLHNEQFF.

The chain carries TRBV4-3 and TRBJ1-1; TCRdb calls TRBD1, which cannot be checked without DNA. Germline values: CDR1 LGHNA, CDR2 YSLEER. The CDR3 is 16 residues long. This CDR3 reads CASSQMTGTLNTEAFF.

This chain joins TRBV5-1 and TRBJ2-5; TCRdb lists TRBD2, though no DNA is available to test this call. The CDR3 contains 13 residues. Looked up from germline, CDR1 is SGHRS and CDR2 is YFSETQ. The CDR3 here is CASSTGRGETQYF.

The chain recombines TRBV2 with TRBJ2-7; absent DNA, TCRdb's TRBD1 call cannot be checked. The CDR3 runs 14 residues. The germline CDR1 and CDR2 sequences are SNHLY and FYNNEI. The CDR3 protein is CASGRTGGPYEQYF.

V and J are TRBV20-1 and TRBJ2-3; TCRdb picks TRBD2, but there is no DNA to check that call. Germline CDR1 is DFQATT and CDR2 is SNEGSKA (reference sequence). The CDR3 has 14 amino acids. This CDR3 reads CSAKLAGGPEIRGF.

The CDR3 is CASSARSGRDTDTQYF. The chain uses TRBV25-1 and TRBJ2-3; TCRdb outputs TRBD2, but without DNA this stays unchecked. The CDR3 has 16 amino acids. The germline V gene has CDR1 MGHDK and CDR2 SYGVNS.

This sequence joins TRBV5-1 and TRBJ2-3; TCRdb gives TRBD2 as the D gene, but with no DNA this cannot be confirmed. This CDR3 contains 15 residues. Germline-derived CDR1 and CDR2 are SGHRS and YFSETQ. The CDR3 is CASSLGLAGENTQYF.

V gene TRBV4-3 combines with J gene TRBJ2-7; TCRdb picks TRBD2, but there is no DNA to check that call. The germline CDR1 and CDR2 sequences are LGHNA and YSLEER. The CDR3 runs to 14 residues. The CDR3 loop reads CASSQALAGYEQYF.